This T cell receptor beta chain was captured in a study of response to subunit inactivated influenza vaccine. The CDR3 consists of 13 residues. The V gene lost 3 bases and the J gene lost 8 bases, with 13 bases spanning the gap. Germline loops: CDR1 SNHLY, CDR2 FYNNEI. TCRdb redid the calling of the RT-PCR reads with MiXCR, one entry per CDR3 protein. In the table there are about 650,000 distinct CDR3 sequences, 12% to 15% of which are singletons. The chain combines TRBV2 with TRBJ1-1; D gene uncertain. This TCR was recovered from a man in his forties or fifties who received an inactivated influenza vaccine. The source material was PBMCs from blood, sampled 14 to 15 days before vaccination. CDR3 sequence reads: CASSDSPLGEAFF. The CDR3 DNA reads TGTGCCAGCAGTGATAGCCCCCTCGGGGAAGCTTTCTTT. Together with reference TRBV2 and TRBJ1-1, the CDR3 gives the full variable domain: EPEVTQTPSHQVTQMGQEVILRCVPISNHLYFYWYRQILGQKVEFLVSFYNNEISEKSEIFDDQFSVERPDGSNFTLKIRSTKLEDSAMYFCASSDSPLGEAFFGQGTRLTVV.